This entry describes one TCR beta chain. Its matching antigen is unknown. The CDR3 totals 15 residues. V was pared by 2 bases and J by 5 bases, with 4 bases of the junction left unmatched. Per the germline V gene, CDR1 is LGHNA and CDR2 is YNFKEQ. PCR was performed using 60 Vbeta and 13 Jbeta primers. Sequenced by immunoSEQ multiplex PCR; TCRdb stores in-frame clones only, minus some. The sample has 100,000 to 150,000 clones, about four fifths seen once. The entry originates in a study of cytomegalovirus exposure and HLA in healthy donors. Overall study findings and caveats: The sole available immune exposure information was CMV serostatus. Cytomegalovirus association was listed for 164 TCR beta chains.

Sequencing used PBMCs. The chain recombines TRBV4-2 with TRBJ2-5; 11 bases fit TRBD2. The clonotype originates from a man aged 35 to 55 in good health and CMV-seronegative. The CDR3 loop is CASSQLAGGQETQYF. CDR3 in DNA: TGTGCCAGCAGCCAATTAGCGGGGGGGCAGGAGACCCAGTACTTC.